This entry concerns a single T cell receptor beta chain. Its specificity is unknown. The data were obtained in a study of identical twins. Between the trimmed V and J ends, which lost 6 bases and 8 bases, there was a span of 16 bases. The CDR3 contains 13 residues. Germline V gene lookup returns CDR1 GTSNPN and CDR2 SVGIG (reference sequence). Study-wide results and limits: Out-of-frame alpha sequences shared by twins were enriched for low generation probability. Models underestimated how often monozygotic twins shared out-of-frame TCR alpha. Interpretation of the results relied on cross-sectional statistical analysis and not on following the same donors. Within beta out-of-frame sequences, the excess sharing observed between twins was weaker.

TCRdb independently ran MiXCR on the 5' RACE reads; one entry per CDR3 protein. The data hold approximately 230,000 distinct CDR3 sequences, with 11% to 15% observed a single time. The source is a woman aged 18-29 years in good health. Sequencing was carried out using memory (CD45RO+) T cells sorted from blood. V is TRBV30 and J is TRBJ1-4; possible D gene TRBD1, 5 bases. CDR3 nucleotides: TGTGCCTGTGCAGGCCCCGGGGGGGAAAAACTGTTTTTT. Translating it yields CACAGPGGEKLFF.